This T cell receptor beta chain was documented in a study of blood T cell repertoires in COVID-19. Study-wide context: Collection of acute and convalescent COVID-19 samples took place in the United States, Italy and Spain. T cells, B-cell-depleted T cells, or PBMCs supplied cDNA or gDNA.

Per the study methods: Reference gene primer amplification yielded estimated nucleated cell counts. Sequenced by immunoSEQ multiplex PCR; TCRdb stores in-frame clones only, minus some. The DNA gave D and trimming, while V, J and clone size come from that table. In the table there are some 180,000 clones, nearly 90% of which are singletons. Germline assignment: CDR1 KGHDR and CDR2 SFDVKD. J gave up 4 bases and V 2 bases, and 14 bases lay outside the gene matches. The CDR3 extends over 18 amino acids. This TCR was recovered from a man aged 60 to 75 with active or convalescent COVID-19. The sequenced sample was peripheral blood. The rearrangement joins TRBV24-1 to TRBJ1-2, with 8 positions matching TRBD1. DNA of the CDR3: TGTGCCACCAGTGATTCCGGGACAGGCTTTGATCGGGCCTATGGCTACACCTTC. Translated, it gives CATSDSGTGFDRAYGYTF.